This entry describes one T cell receptor (beta chain). As yet, its antigen is unknown. The identical CDR3 is also encoded by other nucleotide sequences in the sample. The PCR was carried out with 60 Vbeta primers and 13 Jbeta primers. Assay: immunoSEQ multiplex PCR; the TCRdb copy retains only in-frame clones and omits some. The sample lists some 170,000 clones; roughly 82% were seen once. The entry originates in a study of cytomegalovirus exposure and HLA in healthy donors. General study results and limits: Immune exposure data for these donors was limited to CMV serostatus.

V was pared by 5 bases and J by 5 bases, with 9 bases between. Germline CDR1 MNHEY, CDR2 SMNVEV (reference sequence). The CDR3 is 12 amino acids. The rearrangement uses TRBV27 and TRBJ1-1; no clear D gene. The sequencing sample was made of PBMCs. The receptor comes from a girl between 5 and 17 years old in good health and CMV-seropositive. In DNA, the CDR3 is TGTGCCAGCAGTCTTCCGGGAACTGAAGCTTTCTTT. Translation gives CASSLPGTEAFF.